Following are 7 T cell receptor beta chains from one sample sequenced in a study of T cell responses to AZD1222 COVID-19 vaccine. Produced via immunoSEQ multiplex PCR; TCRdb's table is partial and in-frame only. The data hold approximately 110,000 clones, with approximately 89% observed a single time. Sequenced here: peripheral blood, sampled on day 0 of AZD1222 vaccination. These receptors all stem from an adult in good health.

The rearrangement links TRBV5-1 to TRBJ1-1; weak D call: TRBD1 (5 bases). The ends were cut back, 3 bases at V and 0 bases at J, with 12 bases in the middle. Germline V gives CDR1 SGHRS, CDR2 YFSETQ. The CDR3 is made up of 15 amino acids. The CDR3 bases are TGCGCCAGCAGCTGGAGGGACTCCTTGAACACTGAAGCTTTCTTT. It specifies CASSWRDSLNTEAFF.

The CDR3 spells CASSQGGGSTNEKLFF. The CDR3 DNA reads TGTGCCAGCAGCCAGGGAGGAGGATCAACTAATGAAAAACTGTTTTTT. V is TRBV3-1 (or the pseudogene TRBV3-2) and J is TRBJ1-4; D not certain. The V gene lost 3 bases and the J gene lost 0 bases, with 11 bases spanning the gap. Germline CDR1 is LGHDT and CDR2 is YNNKEL (reference sequence). The CDR3 totals 16 residues.

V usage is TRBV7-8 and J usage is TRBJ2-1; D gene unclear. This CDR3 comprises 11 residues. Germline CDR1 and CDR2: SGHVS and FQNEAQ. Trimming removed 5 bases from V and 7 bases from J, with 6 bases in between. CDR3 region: CASSTKNEQFF. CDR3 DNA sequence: TGTGCCAGCAGCACGAAAAATGAGCAGTTCTTC.

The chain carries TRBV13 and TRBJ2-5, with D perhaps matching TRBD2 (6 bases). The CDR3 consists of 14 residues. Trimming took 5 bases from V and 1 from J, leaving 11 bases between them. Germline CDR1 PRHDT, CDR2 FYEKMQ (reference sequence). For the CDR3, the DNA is TGTGCCAGCAGCCCAATGGGGGGCCAAGAGACCCAGTACTTC. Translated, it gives CASSPMGGQETQYF.

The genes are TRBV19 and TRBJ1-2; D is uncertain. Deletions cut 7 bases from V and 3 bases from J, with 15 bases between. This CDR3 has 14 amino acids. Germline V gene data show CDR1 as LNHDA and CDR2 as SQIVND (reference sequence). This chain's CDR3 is CASTHLGRDYGYTF. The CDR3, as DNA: TGTGCCAGTACTCATCTGGGGAGGGACTATGGCTACACCTTC.

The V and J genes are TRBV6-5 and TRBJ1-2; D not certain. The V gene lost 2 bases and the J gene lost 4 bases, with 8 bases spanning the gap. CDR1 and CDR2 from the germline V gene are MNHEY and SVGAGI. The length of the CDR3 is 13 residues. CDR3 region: CASSYDGTYGYTF. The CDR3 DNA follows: TGTGCCAGCAGTTACGATGGAACCTATGGCTACACCTTC.

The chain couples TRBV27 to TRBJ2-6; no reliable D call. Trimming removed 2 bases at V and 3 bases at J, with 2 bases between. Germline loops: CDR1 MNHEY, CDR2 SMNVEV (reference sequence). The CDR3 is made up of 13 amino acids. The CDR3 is CASSLGGANVLTF. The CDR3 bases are TGTGCCAGCAGTTTAGGTGGGGCCAACGTCCTGACTTTC.